The 21 T cell receptor beta chains given below trace back to one sample, sequenced in a study of blood T cell repertoires in COVID-19. The method was immunoSEQ multiplex PCR; TCRdb's version includes in-frame clones alone and lacks a portion of them. The sample contains 250,000 to 300,000 clones, about 80% of which appear only once. Sequencing used peripheral blood. These receptors all stem from a woman older than 75 with acute or convalescent COVID-19.

The chain links TRBV7-6 to TRBJ1-1; no clear D. Trimming removed 1 base from V and 4 bases from J, with 13 bases in between. Germline V gene data show CDR1 as SGHVS and CDR2 as FNYEAQ. The CDR3 runs to 15 residues. The chain's CDR3 is CASSLVAGFRTEAFF. The CDR3 DNA sequence: TGTGCCAGCAGCTTAGTCGCGGGGTTTCGCACTGAAGCTTTCTTT.

The CDR3 bases are TGTGCCAGCCATCGACAGGCTAATGAAAAACTGTTTTTT. Translated, it gives CASHRQANEKLFF. The V and J genes are TRBV2 and TRBJ1-4; the D gene is possibly TRBD1 (6 bases). Trimming shortened V by 8 bases and J by 3 bases, and 10 bases separated the two germline ends. Germline V gene lookup returns CDR1 SNHLY and CDR2 FYNNEI. This CDR3 region has 13 residues.

This clone is a singleton in its sample. The J gene is TRBJ1-2, the V gene TRBV2; 7 bases agree with TRBD1. The V gene end was trimmed by 8 bases and the J gene end by 8 bases; junction bases not matched to a gene: 5. CDR1 and CDR2 (germline): SNHLY, FYNNEI. The CDR3 contains 11 residues. CDR3 DNA: TGTGCCAGCGGCAGGGGGGAGGGCTACACCTTC. It encodes CASGRGEGYTF. Together with reference TRBV2 and TRBJ1-2, the CDR3 gives the full variable domain: EPEVTQTPSHQVTQMGQEVILRCVPISNHLYFYWYRQILGQKVEFLVSFYNNEISEKSEIFDDQFSVERPDGSNFTLKIRSTKLEDSAMYFCASGRGEGYTFGSGTRLTVV.

The chain links TRBV18 to TRBJ2-7, with TRBD2 matching over 12 bases. V dropped 2 bases and J dropped 7; count of bases not matched to a gene: 9. The CDR3 runs 16 residues. Germline CDR1 and CDR2: KGHSH and LQKENI. The CDR3 nucleotides read TGTGCCAGCTCACCAATCCTAGCGGGAGGGTCAGGGGAGCAGTACTTC. This encodes CASSPILAGGSGEQYF.

This clone was counted once. The chain links TRBV6-5 to TRBJ2-1; 13 nucleotides match TRBD2. Germline trimming cut 2 bases from V and 9 bases from J; bases unmatched to any gene: 7. Germline assignment: CDR1 MNHEY and CDR2 SVGAGI. The CDR3 sequence is 16 residues long. CDR3 sequence (DNA): TGTGCCAGCAGTTACGCAACTAGCGGGGGGGCGGGTGAGCAGTTCTTC. This sequence encodes CASSYATSGGAGEQFF.

The V call is TRBV4-1, the J call TRBJ2-5; 12 bases align to TRBD1. The V and J ends lost 4 bases and 5 bases, in that order; junction bases with no gene match: 5. Germline V CDR1 and CDR2: MGHRA, YSYEKL. The CDR3 covers 15 residues. The CDR3 nucleotides read TGCGCCAGCAGCCCCGGGACAGGGGGCTTGGAGACCCAGTACTTC. This codes for CASSPGTGGLETQYF.

This clone was observed once. The rearrangement uses TRBV3-1 (or the pseudogene TRBV3-2) and TRBJ2-1; 9 bases fit TRBD2. Germline lookup yields CDR1 LGHDT and CDR2 YNNKEL (reference sequence). This CDR3 has 16 amino acids. Trimming took 2 bases from V and 2 from J; bases not matched to a gene: 4. As DNA, the CDR3 is TGTGCCAGCAGCCAATTAGCGGGAGTGACCTACAATGAGCAGTTCTTC. The encoded protein is CASSQLAGVTYNEQFF.

The rearrangement joins TRBV6-2 or TRBV6-3 to TRBJ1-1; no clear D gene. Trimming shortened V by 0 bases and J by 6 bases, and 8 bases separated the two germline ends. CDR1 MNHEY and CDR2 SVGEGT come from the germline V gene. The CDR3 is 13 amino acids. This CDR3 is CASSYSERAEAFF. The CDR3 nucleotides read TGTGCCAGCAGTTACTCGGAGCGAGCTGAAGCTTTCTTT.

This clone rates as large (0.1 to 1%). This rearrangement joins TRBV7-9 to TRBJ1-1, with TRBD1 matching over 10 bases. CDR3 length: 15 amino acids. J lost 6 bases, V lost 0 bases, and 4 bases had no gene match. Germline V gene lookup returns CDR1 SEHNR and CDR2 FQNEAQ (reference sequence). The CDR3 DNA reads as TGTGCCAGCAGCTTAGCGCTAGGGACAGGGGCTGAAGCTTTCTTT. Protein product: CASSLALGTGAEAFF. Based on the CDR3 plus reference TRBV7-9 and TRBJ1-1, the full variable domain is DTGVSQNPRHKITKRGQNVTFRCDPISEHNRLYWYRQTLGQGPEFLTYFQNEAQLEKSRLLSDRFSAERPKGSFSTLEIQRTEQGDSAMYLCASSLALGTGAEAFFGQGTRLTVV.

V usage is TRBV19 and J usage is TRBJ1-4; D perhaps matches TRBD1 (5 bases). The CDR3 loop spans 14 amino acids. CDR1 and CDR2 (germline): LNHDA, SQIVND (reference sequence). V was shortened by 1 base and J by 5 bases, with 8 bases between the two germline ends. CDR3 residues: CASSIGGWNEKLFF. CDR3 coding DNA: TGTGCCAGTAGTATAGGGGGCTGGAATGAAAAACTGTTTTTT.

The CDR3 here is CASSQPRAQGGEKLFF. In nucleotides, the CDR3 is TGTGCCAGCAGCCAACCTCGGGCACAGGGCGGGGAAAAACTGTTTTTT. This sequence joins TRBV14 and TRBJ1-4, with D perhaps matching TRBD1 (6 bases). Germline loops: CDR1 SGHDN, CDR2 FVKESK. V was cut by 2 bases and J by 8 bases, with 18 bases left in between. CDR3 length equals 16 residues.

V is TRBV9 and J is TRBJ2-6; tentative D call: TRBD1 (6 bases). Trimming shortened V by 2 bases and J by 0 bases, and 9 bases separated the two germline ends. This CDR3 region has 16 residues. The V gene's germline CDR1 is SGDLS and CDR2 YYNGEE. As DNA, the CDR3 is TGTGCCAGCAGCGTGACAGGACGCTCTGGGGCCAACGTCCTGACTTTC. It specifies CASSVTGRSGANVLTF.

This clone was recorded a few times. The V call is TRBV5-1, the J call TRBJ2-7; the D gene is possibly TRBD1 (6 bases). Germline V CDR1 and CDR2: SGHRS, YFSETQ. V was trimmed by 4 bases and J by 3 bases, leaving 14 bases between them. CDR3 length: 14 residues. Written as DNA, the CDR3 is TGCGCCAGCAGCCAGGGACAACCAGACTACGAGCAGTACTTC. Residues: CASSQGQPDYEQYF.

This chain links TRBV15 with TRBJ2-7, with 7 bases that match TRBD2. Germline CDR1 LNHNV, CDR2 YYDKDF (reference sequence). The CDR3 totals 15 residues. V was clipped by 4 bases and J by 0 bases; unmatched bases: 6. DNA of the CDR3: TGTGCCACCAGCAAAGAGCGGGACGGCTCCTACGAGCAGTACTTC. Translating it yields CATSKERDGSYEQYF.

The chain combines TRBV2 with TRBJ1-4; 11 nucleotides align to TRBD1. Trimming cost V 10 bases and J 3 bases; bases outside gene matches: 16. The CDR3 has 18 amino acids. Germline V gene lookup returns CDR1 SNHLY and CDR2 FYNNEI. CDR3 sequence: CATEARTGGGRANEKLFF. The DNA of the CDR3 is TGTGCCACCGAAGCCCGGACAGGGGGCGGAAGAGCTAATGAAAAACTGTTTTTT. Combining the CDR3 with reference TRBV2 and TRBJ1-4 gives the whole variable domain EPEVTQTPSHQVTQMGQEVILRCVPISNHLYFYWYRQILGQKVEFLVSFYNNEISEKSEIFDDQFSVERPDGSNFTLKIRSTKLEDSAMYFCATEARTGGGRANEKLFFGSGTQLSVL.

The rearrangement uses TRBV3-1 (or the pseudogene TRBV3-2) and TRBJ1-3, with a weak D call TRBD1 (6 bases). V was cut by 1 base and J by 2 bases, with 12 bases left in between. Germline V gives CDR1 LGHDT, CDR2 YNNKEL (reference sequence). The CDR3 length is 16 residues. CDR3 nucleotide sequence: TGTGCCAGCAGCCAAGGCTCAGGGGCGACTGGAAACACCATATATTTT. This translates into CASSQGSGATGNTIYF.

This clone has a handful of counts. The V call is TRBV28, the J call TRBJ1-1; 7 bases are shared with TRBD1. Per germline, CDR1 MDHEN and CDR2 SYDVKM. Germline trimming cut 4 bases from V and 4 bases from J; bases unmatched to any gene: 6. The CDR3 runs 14 residues. CDR3 loop: CASSSPGTATEAFF. The CDR3 DNA reads as TGTGCCAGCAGTTCCCCAGGGACAGCCACTGAAGCTTTCTTT.

The rearrangement links TRBV5-1 to TRBJ1-1, with 8 bases lining up with TRBD1. CDR3 length: 15 amino acids. CDR1 SGHRS and CDR2 YFSETQ come from the germline V gene. Unmatched junction bases numbered 6, after V lost 0 bases and J lost 5 bases. Here the CDR3 reads CASSLASRGRTEAFF. The CDR3, as DNA: TGCGCCAGCAGCTTGGCCTCCAGGGGGCGGACTGAAGCTTTCTTT.

V gene TRBV10-2 combines with J gene TRBJ2-7; D might be TRBD1 (7 bases). Germline values: CDR1 WSHSY, CDR2 SAAADI. The CDR3 sequence is 13 residues long. V shed 9 bases and J shed 0 bases, with 12 bases lying between them. The CDR3 nucleotides are TGCGCCAGTACGGAGGGGGCCTCCTACGAGCAGTACTTC. Protein product: CASTEGASYEQYF.

For the CDR3, the DNA is TGTGCCAGCAGTAAACAGGGGGATTCCAAAAACATTCAGTACTTC. This sequence encodes CASSKQGDSKNIQYF. This sequence joins TRBV27 and TRBJ2-4; TRBD1 matches at 8 bases. This CDR3 has 15 residues. Unmatched junction bases numbered 5, after V lost 5 bases and J lost 2 bases. Per the germline V gene, CDR1 is MNHEY and CDR2 is SMNVEV (reference sequence).

The rearrangement joins TRBV9 to TRBJ2-1; 7 nucleotides match TRBD2. The V segment lost 4 bases and the J segment 0 bases; nucleotides outside the gene matches: 4. Germline-derived CDR1 and CDR2 are SGDLS and YYNGEE. This CDR3 has 15 residues. DNA for the CDR3: TGTGCCAGCAGCCCGTGGGGGGGCTCCTACAATGAGCAGTTCTTC. Translated, it gives CASSPWGGSYNEQFF.